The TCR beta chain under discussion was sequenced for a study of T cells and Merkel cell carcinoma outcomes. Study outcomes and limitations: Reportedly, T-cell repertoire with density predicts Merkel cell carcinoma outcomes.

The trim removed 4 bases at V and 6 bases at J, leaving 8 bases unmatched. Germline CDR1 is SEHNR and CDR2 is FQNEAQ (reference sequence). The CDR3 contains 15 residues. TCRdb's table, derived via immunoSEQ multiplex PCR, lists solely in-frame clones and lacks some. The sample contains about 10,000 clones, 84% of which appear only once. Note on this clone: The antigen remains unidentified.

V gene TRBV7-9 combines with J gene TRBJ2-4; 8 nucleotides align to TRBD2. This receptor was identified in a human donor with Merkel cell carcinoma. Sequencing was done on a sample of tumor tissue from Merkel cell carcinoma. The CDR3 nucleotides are TGTGCCAGCAGCTCTATGGGGACTAGGATAAACATTCAGTACTTC. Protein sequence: CASSSMGTRINIQYF.